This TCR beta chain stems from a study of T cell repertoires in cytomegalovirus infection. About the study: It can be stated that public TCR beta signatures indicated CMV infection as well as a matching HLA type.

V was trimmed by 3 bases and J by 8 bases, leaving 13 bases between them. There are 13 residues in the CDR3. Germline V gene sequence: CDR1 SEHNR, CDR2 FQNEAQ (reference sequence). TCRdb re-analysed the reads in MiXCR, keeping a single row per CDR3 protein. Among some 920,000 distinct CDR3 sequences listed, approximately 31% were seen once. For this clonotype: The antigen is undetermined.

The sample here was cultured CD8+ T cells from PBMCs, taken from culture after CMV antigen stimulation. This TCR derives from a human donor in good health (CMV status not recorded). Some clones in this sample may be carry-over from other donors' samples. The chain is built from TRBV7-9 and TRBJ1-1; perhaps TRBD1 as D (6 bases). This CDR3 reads CASSLGTSQEAFF. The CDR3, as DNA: TGTGCCAGCAGCTTGGGGACATCACAAGAAGCTTTCTTT.